The text below deals with one T cell receptor (beta chain). Its antigen specificity is not known. No base qualities exist here, and no much larger clone lies one base off it. These data belong to a study of blood T cell repertoires in COVID-19 (dated by TCRdb to between 2020 and 2021). In the study overall: Samples from collaborators originated in the United States, Italy and Spain and spanned both the acute and convalescent phases of COVID-19. The material from the prospective study consisted of cDNA or gDNA derived from T cells, B-cell-depleted T cells, or PBMCs. The dataset comprised deeply sampled blood TCRbeta repertoires from subjects exposed to, actively infected with, or recovered from COVID-19. The repertoires were released in a freely available public database meant as a resource for research on the immune response to SARS-CoV-2. Samples came from the ongoing ImmuneRACE study (first 160 participants) plus 1,254 subjects from 6 global collaborators. Sample metadata almost always included a de-identified subject ID, COVID-19 status, age in years and sex. Where available, HLA class I and class II types were taken from metadata supplied by the sample provider and were not determined by assay-based typing. The full study reports these points: The quantity of clinical and demographic metadata differed by source and by participant and was supplied without curation.

A second Seattle source provided samples from volunteer blood donors who had recovered from COVID-19. Collaborating institutions collected whole blood in K2EDTA tubes following their own protocols. For TCRbeta analysis, collaborators shipped samples in one of three forms: frozen whole blood, isolated PBMCs, or DNA extracted from either of those sample types. Measured from the cysteine to the phenylalanine, the CDR3 is 15 residues long. Kept here is only the CDR3 DNA, which spans 45 bases and is read in frame from base 1. V is clipped by 3 bases and J by 3 bases, and the sequence between their germline boundaries is 15 bases long. CDR1 and CDR2, looked up from the germline V gene, are SGDLS and YYNGEE. TCRbeta CDR3 regions were amplified from genomic DNA using the immunoSEQ Assay, a bias-controlled multiplex PCR. The study's processing was this. Nucleated cell counts per sample were estimated from amplification of reference gene primers within the assay. To quantify the absolute abundance of each unique TCRbeta CDR3 rearrangement, sequence reads were collapsed and filtered. For each sample, productive Simpson clonality was calculated as the square root of Simpson's diversity index across productive rearrangements. What TCRdb holds here is the immuneACCESS table cut down to in-frame rearrangements. Part of the clones is not present; checked against another copy, under half of the missing clones reflect an unresolved V gene, and the others are unexplained. V, J and clone size are those of that table, while D and trimming were read from the DNA. The sample table records 200,000 to 250,000 clones; nearly 90% of these occur just once. The top ten hold 2% to 2.5% of the sample.

The chain uses TRBV9 and TRBJ1-2; confidence is insufficient to name the D gene. The source material was peripheral blood. The receptor was isolated from a woman in her 40s who had recovered from COVID-19. The DNA reads TGTGCCAGCAGCGGAGCCTCAAAGTTAGACTATGGCTACACCTTC. This codes for CASSGASKLDYGYTF. When the CDR3 is completed using the reference TRBV9 and TRBJ1-2 genes on either side, the full variable domain is DSGVTQTPKHLITATGQRVTLRCSPRSGDLSVYWYQQSLDQGLQFLIQYYNGEERAKGNILERFSAQQFPDLHSELNLSSLELGDSALYFCASSGASKLDYGYTFGSGTRLTVV.